These 28 T cell receptor beta chains were all obtained from the same sample, sequenced in a study of T-cell memory formation after mild COVID-19. Each CDR3 protein is one row after TCRdb ran MiXCR on the 5' RACE reads. Among tens of thousands of distinct CDR3 sequences listed, 9.5% to 15% were seen once. Sample: PBMCs or a T cell subset sorted from them (not recorded which). All receptors come from a man between 18 and 35 years old who had mild COVID-19 (a few samples of this study predate the infection). Cell type and time point are not known.

This chain joins TRBV6-5 and TRBJ2-7, with D possibly matching TRBD1 (6 bases). The germline V and J ends were trimmed by 2 bases and 1 base, with 12 bases remaining between them. The CDR3 spans 15 residues. Germline assignment: CDR1 MNHEY and CDR2 SVGAGI. The CDR3 region has the DNA TGTGCCAGCAGTTACGGGACACCTCGATCCTACGAGCAGTACTTC. Translation gives CASSYGTPRSYEQYF.

The rearrangement joins TRBV24-1 to TRBJ2-3; D is perhaps TRBD1 or TRBD2 (5 bases each). Trimming removed 3 bases at V and 0 bases at J, with 12 bases between. CDR1 is KGHDR and CDR2 is SFDVKD in the germline V gene. CDR3 size: 16 residues. CDR3 sequence reads: CATSDPRGASTDTQYF. CDR3 coding DNA: TGTGCCACCAGTGATCCGAGAGGGGCTAGCACAGATACGCAGTATTTT.

The chain combines TRBV4-2 with TRBJ2-7; D might be TRBD1 or TRBD2, each matching 6 bases. The CDR3 totals 16 residues. Germline values: CDR1 LGHNA, CDR2 YNFKEQ. The V and J ends lost 2 bases and 2 bases respectively, with 16 bases between them. The CDR3 DNA reads as TGTGCCAGCAGCCAAATTTCCCGGGGGCCCGCCTACGAGCAGTACTTC. Translated, it gives CASSQISRGPAYEQYF.

The rearrangement uses TRBV9 and TRBJ2-5; the match to TRBD1 covers 8 bases. The CDR3 sequence is 14 residues long. After removal of 4 bases from V and 4 bases from J, the junction contained 6 bases not matched to a gene. Germline V lookup: CDR1 SGDLS, CDR2 YYNGEE. CDR3 nucleotides: TGTGCCAGCAGCCTTAGGACAGGGATAGAGACCCAGTACTTC. This gives the protein CASSLRTGIETQYF.

The genes are TRBV12-3 or TRBV12-4 and TRBJ1-3; no definite D call. CDR3 length: 15 amino acids. The germline V and J ends were trimmed by 4 bases and 1 base, with 11 bases remaining between them. The CDR3 nucleotides read TGTGCCAGCAGTTCCCTCTTTCTTTCTGGAAACACCATATATTTT. Protein: CASSSLFLSGNTIYF.

The chain has TRBV28 and TRBJ2-7, with TRBD2 as a possible D gene (6 bases). The V gene lost 2 bases and the J gene lost 6 bases, with 17 bases spanning the gap. The V gene's germline CDR1 is MDHEN and CDR2 SYDVKM. This CDR3 has 15 residues. The CDR3 DNA is TGTGCCAGCAGTTTACCGGGACTCCATGGGAGCGAGCAGTACGTC. Protein sequence: CASSLPGLHGSEQYV.

The chain's CDR3 is CSAADPGTSGETQYF. CDR3 DNA: TGCAGTGCTGCAGACCCCGGGACTAGTGGAGAGACCCAGTACTTC. V gene TRBV20-1 combines with J gene TRBJ2-5, with 8 bases that match TRBD2. The CDR3 contains 15 residues. Germline V gene data show CDR1 as DFQATT and CDR2 as SNEGSKA (reference sequence). With V trimmed by 5 bases and J by 4 bases, 12 bases remained unmatched.

This clonotype showed up just a few times. The rearrangement links TRBV27 to TRBJ2-7, with 9 bases aligning to TRBD1. The V gene's germline CDR1 is MNHEY and CDR2 SMNVEV (reference sequence). The CDR3 extends over 16 amino acids. V lost 5 bases to trimming and J lost 6 bases; unmatched junction nucleotides: 14. As DNA, the CDR3 is TGTGCCAGCAGTACCCGACCGGGACAGGGTTTGAGCGAGCAGTACTTC. Amino acid sequence: CASSTRPGQGLSEQYF.

This clonotype was recorded a few times. The V and J genes are TRBV7-6 and TRBJ2-2, with no clear D. The CDR3 length is 12 residues. CDR1 and CDR2 (germline): SGHVS, FNYEAQ. V lost 6 bases to trimming and J lost 0 bases, with 2 bases between them. The CDR3 DNA sequence: TGTGCCAGCAGAACGAACACCGGGGAGCTGTTTTTT. Translation: CASRTNTGELFF.

The chain recombines TRBV6-1 with TRBJ2-3, with unresolved D. The germline V gene has CDR1 MNHNS and CDR2 SASEGT. This CDR3 region has 14 residues. The V end lost 3 bases, the J end lost 4 bases, and 11 bases lay between the germline ends. CDR3 sequence reads: CASSELSGPDTQYF. The DNA for the CDR3 is TGTGCCAGCAGTGAGTTGTCGGGTCCAGATACGCAGTATTTT.

This clonotype has at least ten counts. The chain is built from TRBV7-9 and TRBJ2-3; no reliable D call. Per germline, CDR1 SEHNR and CDR2 FQNEAQ (reference sequence). The CDR3 is 12 amino acids. V was cut by 3 bases and J by 3 bases, with 4 bases left in between. The CDR3 protein is CASSFATDTQYF. In DNA, the CDR3 is TGTGCCAGCAGCTTCGCTACAGATACGCAGTATTTT.

This clonotype showed up just a few times. The chain is built from TRBV29-1 and TRBJ2-4; D not resolved. V gave up 0 bases and J gave up 3 bases, with 6 bases separating them. The CDR3 has 13 residues. The germline gives CDR1 SQVTM, CDR2 ANQGSEA. The DNA for the CDR3 is TGCAGCGTTGAAGAGGGGAACAAAAACATTCAGTACTTC. It is translated as CSVEEGNKNIQYF. The full variable domain, its missing parts supplied by reference TRBV29-1 and TRBJ2-4, is SAVISQKPSRDICQRGTSLTIQCQVDSQVTMMFWYRQQPGQSLTLIATANQGSEATYESGFVIDKFPISRPNLTFSTLTVSNMSPEDSSIYLCSVEEGNKNIQYFGAGTRLSVL.

This clonotype was detected a few times. The chain recombines TRBV11-3 with TRBJ2-3; 8 nucleotides line up with TRBD2. The V gene's germline CDR1 is SGHNT and CDR2 YENEEA. V lost 11 bases, J lost 5 bases, and 15 bases stayed unmatched. The CDR3 extends over 15 amino acids. The CDR3 region has the DNA TGTGCCTCCTCCGATCGTAGCGGGGCGGTAGATACGCAGTATTTT. It is translated as CASSDRSGAVDTQYF.

Only a few counts were recorded for this clonotype. This sequence joins TRBV4-1 and TRBJ2-7, with a possible D match to TRBD2 (5 bases). Per the germline V gene, CDR1 is MGHRA and CDR2 is YSYEKL. The CDR3 loop spans 17 amino acids. V lost 4 bases and J 2 bases, leaving 21 bases between the germline ends. The CDR3 protein is CASSPGRAGEFPYEQYF. The CDR3 DNA follows: TGCGCCAGCAGCCCGGGAAGGGCAGGCGAGTTCCCCTACGAGCAGTACTTC.

The sample holds many counts of this clonotype. V gene TRBV12-3 or TRBV12-4 combines with J gene TRBJ2-3; D tentatively reads TRBD1 or TRBD2 (5 bases each). The CDR3 loop spans 16 amino acids. Trimming removed 5 bases at V and 2 bases at J, with 17 bases between. DNA for the CDR3: TGTGCCAGCAGTCGGTTCTGGCTGGGGGACACAGATACGCAGTATTTT. It translates to CASSRFWLGDTDTQYF.

This rearrangement joins TRBV6-4 to TRBJ2-1; 7 bases map to TRBD2. The junction had 7 bases not matched to a gene; V was cut back by 5 bases and J by 9 bases. This CDR3 is 13 amino acids long. CDR1 is MRHNA and CDR2 is SNTAGT in the germline V gene. The CDR3 sequence is CASSILTSSEQFF. The CDR3 region has the DNA TGTGCCAGCAGTATTTTGACTAGCAGTGAGCAGTTCTTC.

This clonotype appeared a few times. The chain carries TRBV20-1 and TRBJ1-2; unclear D gene. Trimming shortened V by 0 bases and J by 4 bases, and 9 bases separated the two germline ends. The V gene's germline CDR1 is DFQATT and CDR2 SNEGSKA (reference sequence). There are 13 residues in the CDR3. As DNA, the CDR3 is TGCAGTGCTAGAGATCTGGAGGGCTATGGCTACACCTTC. Residues: CSARDLEGYGYTF.

This clonotype occurred many times. The chain has TRBV7-2 and TRBJ2-7; TRBD2 agrees at 11 bases. V lost 6 bases, J lost 2 bases, and 6 bases stayed unmatched. The length of the CDR3 is 15 residues. Germline CDR1 and CDR2: SGHTA and FQGNSA. CDR3 sequence (DNA): TGTGCCAGCAGTATTCTAGCGGGGGGAACCTACGAGCAGTACGTC. Amino acids: CASSILAGGTYEQYV.

The V call is TRBV7-2, the J call TRBJ2-6, with D unclear. Germline V gene data show CDR1 as SGHTA and CDR2 as FQGNSA. V was shortened by 6 bases and J by 2 bases, with 5 bases between the two germline ends. This CDR3 spans 13 amino acids. DNA of the CDR3: TGTGCCAGCAGGGTCCCTGGGGCCAACGTCCTGACTTTC. Protein product: CASRVPGANVLTF.

This rearrangement joins TRBV27 to TRBJ2-7; TRBD2 matches at 8 bases. The germline gives CDR1 MNHEY, CDR2 SMNVEV (reference sequence). Trimming removed 8 bases from V and 6 bases from J; junction bases left unmatched: 12. The CDR3 consists of 14 residues. The CDR3 sequence is CASGEGGGTVEQYV. The CDR3, as DNA: TGTGCCAGCGGCGAAGGCGGGGGGACCGTCGAGCAGTACGTC.

The chain is built from TRBV20-1 and TRBJ2-3; 10 positions agree with TRBD2. Germline V CDR1 and CDR2: DFQATT, SNEGSKA (reference sequence). There are 16 residues in the CDR3. Trimming removed 0 bases from V and 6 bases from J; junction bases left unmatched: 9. The CDR3: CSARDKASGGEDTQYF. The CDR3 bases are TGCAGTGCTAGAGATAAGGCTAGCGGGGGAGAGGATACGCAGTATTTT.

V is TRBV25-1 and J is TRBJ2-1; 7 positions agree with TRBD1. In germline, CDR1 is MGHDK, CDR2 SYGVNS. V lost 6 bases to trimming and J lost 4 bases; unmatched junction nucleotides: 9. This CDR3 contains 15 residues. CDR3: CASSSGTARYNEQFF. Written as DNA, the CDR3 is TGTGCCAGCAGCTCCGGGACAGCCCGGTACAATGAGCAGTTCTTC.

This clonotype was detected a few times. The chain uses TRBV7-9 and TRBJ2-5; D possibly corresponds to TRBD1 (5 bases). The CDR3 is 14 amino acids. The ends were cut back, 7 bases at V and 1 base at J, with 13 bases in the middle. CDR1 and CDR2 (germline): SEHNR, FQNEAQ (reference sequence). The CDR3 is CASTPRGFQETQYF. For the CDR3, the DNA is TGTGCCAGCACCCCTAGGGGCTTCCAAGAGACCCAGTACTTC.

V gene TRBV12-3 or TRBV12-4 combines with J gene TRBJ2-2; D is perhaps TRBD1 (6 bases). The CDR3 runs to 13 residues. Trimming removed 10 bases from V and 1 base from J, with 10 bases in between. Written as DNA, the CDR3 is TGTGCCAACCTGGGACAGAACACCGGGGAGCTGTTTTTT. It codes for CANLGQNTGELFF.

The sample holds a few counts of this clonotype. V usage is TRBV20-1 and J usage is TRBJ2-7, with D possibly being TRBD2 (5 bases). This CDR3 region has 14 residues. The V gene lost 3 bases and the J gene lost 0 bases, with 12 bases spanning the gap. Per germline, CDR1 DFQATT and CDR2 SNEGSKA (reference sequence). The chain's CDR3 is CSARRRQSSYEQYF. The CDR3 nucleotides read TGCAGTGCTAGGCGGAGGCAAAGCTCCTACGAGCAGTACTTC.

A few counts support this clonotype. The CDR3 spells CASSLVVDPNTGELFF. The CDR3 DNA sequence: TGTGCCAGCAGCTTAGTTGTAGACCCGAACACCGGGGAGCTGTTTTTT. The rearrangement links TRBV7-2 to TRBJ2-2; D remains unclear. V shed 1 base and J shed 0 bases, with 9 bases lying between them. The CDR3 is made up of 16 amino acids. Germline lookup yields CDR1 SGHTA and CDR2 FQGNSA.

The CDR3 sequence is CASSLNRVNEAFF. CDR3 DNA sequence: TGTGCCAGCAGCCTAAATCGGGTGAATGAAGCTTTCTTT. V is TRBV27 and J is TRBJ1-1; D remains unclear. The CDR3 contains 13 residues. Germline V gene sequence: CDR1 MNHEY, CDR2 SMNVEV (reference sequence). The V gene lost 6 bases and the J gene lost 7 bases, with 15 bases spanning the gap.

The V call is TRBV5-4, the J call TRBJ2-2; a possible D gene is TRBD1 (6 bases). Trimming cost V 4 bases and J 0 bases, with 13 bases left between them. Germline-derived CDR1 and CDR2 are SGHNT and YYREEE (reference sequence). The CDR3 extends over 16 amino acids. This chain's CDR3 is CASSPGQPANTGELFF. The DNA of the CDR3 is TGTGCCAGCAGCCCTGGACAGCCCGCGAACACCGGGGAGCTGTTTTTT.